These 17 T cell receptor beta chains came from one sample sequenced in a study of T cell changes during pregnancy in multiple sclerosis (dated by TCRdb to about 2019). Library method: the immunoSEQ multiplex PCR assay. TCRdb holds this immuneACCESS table with in-frame rearrangements only. Some clones are missing; in checked studies, unresolved V genes explain under half, and the rest has no known cause. The sample table lists approximately 21,000 clones, 85% of them with a count of one. The leading ten clones occupy roughly 14% of the sample. The sequenced sample was CD8+ T cells from peripheral blood mononuclear cells, obtained in the first trimester of pregnancy. These receptors came from a female donor in good health, enrolled as a control in a pregnancy study.

Comments on this clone: This sample also contains other DNA sequences that code for the same CDR3. The V and J genes are TRBV7-9 and TRBJ1-1; 8 positions match TRBD1. CDR1 SEHNR and CDR2 FQNEAQ come from the germline V gene (reference sequence). The CDR3 extends over 14 amino acids. Unmatched junction bases numbered 1, after V lost 3 bases and J lost 1 base. The chain's CDR3 is CASSFGQGNTEAFF. CDR3 DNA sequence: TGTGCCAGCAGCTTCGGACAGGGGAACACTGAAGCTTTCTTT.

This clone appeared once. The V gene is TRBV9, the J gene TRBJ1-3; 10 bases map to TRBD1. This CDR3 is 16 amino acids long. V lost 4 bases and J lost 0; bases outside the gene matches: 4. Germline assignment: CDR1 SGDLS and CDR2 YYNGEE. The CDR3 coding sequence is TGTGCCAGCAGCCCCTGGACAGGGGGCTCTGGAAACACCATATATTTT. Amino acid sequence: CASSPWTGGSGNTIYF.

The chain employs TRBV9 and TRBJ2-1, with 7 bases fitting TRBD1. CDR3 length: 14 amino acids. Trimming took 3 bases from V and 6 from J; bases not matched to a gene: 6. Germline V lookup: CDR1 SGDLS, CDR2 YYNGEE. The CDR3 here is CASSGQGSGNEQFF. Here the CDR3 DNA reads TGTGCCAGCAGCGGACAGGGAAGCGGCAATGAGCAGTTCTTC.

The V and J genes are TRBV5-6 and TRBJ1-4, with TRBD1 matching 7 bases. The CDR3 contains 13 residues. The germline V gene encodes CDR1 SGHDT and CDR2 YYEEEE. V lost 4 bases to trimming and J lost 7 bases; unmatched junction nucleotides: 4. CDR3 loop: CASSTGQSEKLFF. In nucleotides, the CDR3 is TGTGCCAGCAGCACGGGACAGAGTGAAAAACTGTTTTTT.

This chain joins TRBV11-2 and TRBJ2-1; 9 bases are shared with TRBD1. The germline V gene encodes CDR1 SGHAT and CDR2 FQNNGV. The CDR3 is made up of 18 amino acids. V was clipped by 5 bases and J by 4 bases; unmatched bases: 15. CDR3 protein: CASSLWGTGTSGYNEQFF. CDR3 coding DNA: TGTGCCAGCAGCCTATGGGGGACAGGGACCTCAGGGTACAATGAGCAGTTCTTC.

The chain links TRBV27 to TRBJ2-1, with D perhaps matching TRBD2 (6 bases). Trimming removed 7 bases from V and 5 bases from J, with 15 bases in between. The CDR3 is made up of 14 amino acids. Germline V lookup: CDR1 MNHEY, CDR2 SMNVEV (reference sequence). The CDR3 sequence is CASTPSGLHNEQFF. CDR3 DNA: TGTGCCAGCACCCCAAGCGGGTTACACAATGAGCAGTTCTTC.

J is TRBJ2-7 and V is TRBV6-1; 10 positions match TRBD1. The CDR3 has 14 residues. J was trimmed by 5 bases and V by 1 base; bases with no gene match: 2. Germline lookup yields CDR1 MNHNS and CDR2 SASEGT. The CDR3 sequence: CASSEGQGADEQYF. DNA for the CDR3: TGTGCCAGCAGTGAAGGACAGGGGGCGGACGAGCAGTACTTC.

This clone appeared once. The chain links TRBV6-5 to TRBJ2-3; D is possibly TRBD1 (6 bases). Trimming took off 2 bases at V and 7 bases at J, with 16 bases between the two ends. This CDR3 region has 15 residues. Germline V gives CDR1 MNHEY, CDR2 SVGAGI. CDR3 sequence: CASSYGTGKGNTQYF. CDR3 in DNA: TGTGCCAGCAGTTACGGTACAGGGAAAGGAAATACGCAGTATTTT.

This clone was recorded once. The chain employs TRBV6-5 and TRBJ2-7; 7 nucleotides agree with TRBD2. Trimming took 7 bases from V and 3 from J; bases not matched to a gene: 12. The CDR3 runs to 15 residues. CDR1 and CDR2 from the germline V gene are MNHEY and SVGAGI. CDR3 coding DNA: TGTGCCAGCAAAGTGCAGGGAGGGGCGGACTACGAGCAGTACTTC. Translating gives CASKVQGGADYEQYF.

The chain uses TRBV6-1 and TRBJ1-2, with D hard to call. V lost 5 bases and J lost 4, with 11 bases in between. The CDR3 extends over 13 amino acids. Looked up from germline, CDR1 is MNHNS and CDR2 is SASEGT. The CDR3: CASSPTDTYGYTF. CDR3 nucleotides: TGTGCCAGCAGTCCCACCGACACCTATGGCTACACCTTC.

This chain connects TRBV4-3 to TRBJ2-3, with D possibly TRBD2 on 5 matching bases. The germline V gene encodes CDR1 LGHNA and CDR2 YSLEER. The V and J ends lost 1 base and 2 bases respectively, with 10 bases between them. This CDR3 region has 15 residues. CDR3: CASSQASAVTDTQYF. The DNA of the CDR3 is TGCGCCAGCAGCCAAGCTTCAGCGGTCACAGATACGCAGTATTTT.

There are a few counts of this clone. V is TRBV6-6 and J is TRBJ1-6; TRBD1 is a possible D gene (6 bases). V shed 5 bases and J shed 9 bases, with 8 bases lying between them. Germline assignment: CDR1 MNHNY and CDR2 SVGAGI (reference sequence). The CDR3 extends over 12 amino acids. CDR3 sequence (DNA): TGTGCCAGCAGTCAGGGGACTTCACCCCTCCACTTT. It encodes CASSQGTSPLHF.

V gene TRBV28 combines with J gene TRBJ1-6, with 7 bases lining up with TRBD1. The germline V gene has CDR1 MDHEN and CDR2 SYDVKM. The CDR3 sequence is 15 residues long. Losses at the gene ends were 5 bases for V and 6 bases for J; bases not matched to a gene: 7. CDR3 amino acids: CASSHQGVSNSPLHF. In DNA, the CDR3 is TGTGCCAGCAGTCACCAGGGGGTCTCTAATTCACCCCTCCACTTT. Full variable domain (remainder filled in from reference TRBV28 and TRBJ1-6): DVKVTQSSRYLVKRTGEKVFLECVQDMDHENMFWYRQDPGLGLRLIYFSYDVKMKEKGDIPEGYSVSREKKERFSLILESASTNQTSMYLCASSHQGVSNSPLHFGNGTRLTVT.

The V and J genes are TRBV28 and TRBJ1-2; weak D call: TRBD1 (6 bases). The V and J ends lost 3 bases and 4 bases respectively, with 9 bases between them. CDR3 length equals 13 residues. Germline CDR1 and CDR2: MDHEN and SYDVKM. The CDR3 here is CASSFGDIYGYTF. Here the CDR3 DNA reads TGTGCCAGCAGTTTTGGGGACATCTATGGCTACACCTTC.

The chain uses TRBV14 and TRBJ2-2; 8 nucleotides agree with TRBD2. CDR3 length: 15 residues. V lost 1 base, J lost 7 bases, and 5 bases stayed unmatched. Germline CDR1 and CDR2: SGHDN and FVKESK. DNA of the CDR3: TGTGCCAGCAGCCAAGCCGGGACTAGTAGCGGGGAGCTGTTTTTT. This translates into CASSQAGTSSGELFF.

This clone came up a few times. The V and J genes are TRBV6-4 and TRBJ2-1; D is uncertain. Germline V gene data show CDR1 as MRHNA and CDR2 as SNTAGT. The CDR3 runs 13 residues. The V gene lost 4 bases and the J gene lost 6 bases, with 10 bases spanning the gap. CDR3 DNA: TGTGCCAGCAGTGCCGGGTCCGCCAATGAGCAGTTCTTC. Protein: CASSAGSANEQFF.

The chain has TRBV7-3 and TRBJ1-6, with 9 bases identical to TRBD1. Looked up from germline, CDR1 is SGHTA and CDR2 is FQGTGA. V was pared by 3 bases and J by 8 bases, with 5 bases of the junction left unmatched. The length of the CDR3 is 15 residues. Here the CDR3 DNA reads TGTGCCAGCAGCTTCGGCGGGACAGGGTATTCACCCCTCCACTTT. It specifies CASSFGGTGYSPLHF.